This TCR beta chain was sequenced for a study of blood T cell repertoires in COVID-19. Study summary: Donors in the United States, Italy and Spain gave samples during acute or convalescent COVID-19. T cells, B-cell-depleted T cells, or PBMCs supplied cDNA or gDNA.

This clone was seen only once. In the authors' methods: Scientists estimated how many nucleated cells there were by amplifying reference gene primers. Profiling relied on immunoSEQ multiplex PCR, and the TCRdb table lists in-frame clones only, not all of them. D and trimming come from the DNA, and the V and J calls and clone size come from that table. Found here are roughly 330,000 clones, around 89% of them singletons; the top ten hold under 7.5%. The CDR3 length is 14 residues. The ends were cut back, 3 bases at V and 1 base at J, with 9 bases in the middle. Germline V gene sequence: CDR1 LGHNA, CDR2 YNFKEQ.

The sequenced material came from peripheral blood. The sequence was collected from a man younger than 35 who had recovered from COVID-19. V gene TRBV4-2 combines with J gene TRBJ1-1, with D perhaps matching TRBD1 (6 bases). The CDR3 reads CASSHSDRNTEAFF. Written as DNA, the CDR3 is TGTGCCAGCAGCCACTCGGACAGGAACACTGAAGCTTTCTTT.